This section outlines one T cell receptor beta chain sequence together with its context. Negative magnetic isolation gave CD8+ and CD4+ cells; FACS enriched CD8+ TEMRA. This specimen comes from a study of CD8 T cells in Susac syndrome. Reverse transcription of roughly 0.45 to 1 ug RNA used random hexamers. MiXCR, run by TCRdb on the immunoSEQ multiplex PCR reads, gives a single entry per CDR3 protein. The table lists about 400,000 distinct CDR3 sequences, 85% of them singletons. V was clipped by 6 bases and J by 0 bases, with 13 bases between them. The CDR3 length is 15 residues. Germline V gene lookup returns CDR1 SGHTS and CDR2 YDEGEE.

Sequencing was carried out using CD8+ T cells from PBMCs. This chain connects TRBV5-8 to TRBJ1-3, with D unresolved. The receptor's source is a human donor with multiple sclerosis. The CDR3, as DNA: TGTGCCAGCAACCAAAGACTTTTCTCTGGAAACACCATATATTTT. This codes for CASNQRLFSGNTIYF.